Listed below are T cell receptor beta chains from one sample, sequenced in a study of control samples from healthy donors and cancer patients. The assay was immunoSEQ multiplex PCR, and TCRdb's table has in-frame clones only and misses some. The table includes hundreds of thousands of clones, 80% to 95% detected once. Sequencing was performed on PBMCs. The receptors shown here come from a middle-aged man with head and neck cancer. Both conserved end residues are part of each CDR3. The D gene is left open where the match is weak. Rows may omit the clone size; those that give it use once, few, many or a size class.

V gene	clone size	D gene	CDR3 length	J gene	CDR3 protein	CDR3 DNA
TRBV4-1	-	-	14	TRBJ2-7	CASSWRTGSYEQYF	TGCGCCAGCAGCTGGCGCACAGGCTCCTACGAGCAGTACTTC
TRBV7-8	-	-	18	TRBJ1-5	CASSLARQLRTSNQPQHF	TGTGCCAGCAGCTTAGCTAGACAGTTGAGGACTAGCAATCAGCCCCAGCATTTT
TRBV2	-	-	14	TRBJ1-2	CASGENRGAYGYTF	TGTGCCAGCGGGGAGAATCGGGGGGCCTATGGCTACACCTTC
TRBV24-1	-	TRBD1	15	TRBJ2-5	CATSEGGQGGETQYF	TGTGCCACCAGTGAGGGAGGACAGGGAGGTGAGACCCAGTACTTC
TRBV5-1	-	TRBD2	18	TRBJ2-3	CASSLALAGGSSTDTQYF	TGCGCCAGCAGCTTGGCTCTAGCGGGGGGATCAAGCACAGATACGCAGTATTTT
TRBV24-1	-	TRBD2	15	TRBJ2-3	CATSALAGALNTQYF	TGTGCCACCAGTGCCCTAGCGGGGGCCCTGAATACGCAGTATTTT
TRBV19	-	TRBD2	17	TRBJ2-2	CASSPTSGGANTGELFF	TGTGCCAGTAGTCCGACTAGCGGGGGCGCGAACACCGGGGAGCTGTTTTTT
TRBV9	-	TRBD2	15	TRBJ2-1	CASSLSGSSYNEQFF	TGTGCCAGCAGCCTTAGCGGGAGCTCCTACAATGAGCAGTTCTTC
TRBV5-1	-	TRBD2	14	TRBJ2-7	CASRPGLAGDEQYF	TGCGCCAGCAGGCCGGGACTAGCGGGGGATGAGCAGTACTTC
TRBV6-4	-	-	13	TRBJ2-1	CASSEGGVDEQFF	TGTGCCAGCAGTGAGGGGGGAGTAGATGAGCAGTTCTTC
TRBV20-1	-	-	12	TRBJ2-5	CSASLDSETQYF	TGCAGTGCTAGTCTTGACTCGGAGACCCAGTACTTC
TRBV12-3/TRBV12-4	once	-	13	TRBJ1-3	CASSYGQGNTIYF	TGTGCCAGCAGCTATGGACAGGGAAACACCATATATTTT
TRBV27	-	-	17	TRBJ1-3	CASPPCGDRHSGNTIYF	TGTGCCAGCCCTCCTTGCGGTGATCGGCACTCTGGAAACACCATATATTTT
TRBV5-1	-	-	14	TRBJ2-7	CASSPSGTSYEQYF	TGCGCCAGCAGCCCCAGCGGAACATCCTACGAGCAGTACTTC
TRBV28	once	TRBD2	17	TRBJ2-6	CASSYLAGRSGANVLTF	TGTGCCAGCAGTTACCTAGCGGGACGCTCTGGGGCCAACGTCCTGACTTTC
TRBV7-3	-	TRBD2	17	TRBJ2-1	CASSISGTSGSYNEQFF	TGTGCCAGCAGCATATCCGGGACTAGCGGGTCCTACAATGAGCAGTTCTTC
TRBV6-5	-	-	12	TRBJ2-7	CATLAGYYEQYF	TGTGCGACCCTTGCAGGGTACTACGAGCAGTACTTC
TRBV3-1/TRBV3-2	-	-	17	TRBJ1-2	CASSQGVSEVGNYGYTF	TGTGCCAGCAGCCAAGGGGTTTCGGAGGTAGGAAACTATGGCTACACCTTC
TRBV9	-	TRBD2	14	TRBJ2-5	CASSVGTSWETQYF	TGTGCCAGCAGCGTCGGGACTAGCTGGGAGACCCAGTACTTC
TRBV27	-	TRBD1	16	TRBJ1-5	CASRAALGQGNQPQHF	TGTGCCAGCAGGGCCGCCCTCGGACAGGGCAATCAGCCCCAGCATTTT
TRBV6-5	-	-	11	TRBJ1-2	CAAGENYGYTF	TGTGCCGCGGGGGAGAACTATGGCTACACCTTC
TRBV3-1/TRBV3-2	once	-	15	TRBJ1-5	CASSLGGDSNQPQHF	TGTGCCAGCAGCCTGGGAGGGGATAGCAATCAGCCCCAGCATTTT
TRBV10-1	-	TRBD1	17	TRBJ1-5	CASSEAGTGHSNQPQHF	TGCGCCAGCAGTGAGGCCGGGACAGGTCATAGCAATCAGCCCCAGCATTTT
TRBV5-1	-	-	12	TRBJ2-7	CASSSKGYEQYF	TGCGCCAGCAGCTCTAAGGGGTACGAGCAGTACTTC
TRBV6-1	-	TRBD1	17	TRBJ2-2	CASSATWTGGITGELFF	TGTGCCAGCAGTGCCACTTGGACAGGGGGTATCACCGGGGAGCTGTTTTTT
TRBV5-8	-	-	14	TRBJ1-1	CASSLGVGDTEAFF	TGTGCCAGCAGCTTGGGGGTTGGGGACACTGAAGCTTTCTTT
TRBV7-3	-	-	15	TRBJ2-1	CASSLGRGSYNEQFF	TGTGCCAGCAGCTTAGGTCGAGGATCCTACAATGAGCAGTTCTTC
TRBV6-6	-	-	14	TRBJ1-5	CASIRFGGDQPQHF	TGTGCCAGCATTCGATTCGGGGGGGATCAGCCCCAGCATTTT
TRBV6-5	-	-	15	TRBJ2-7	CASSYDQGSSYEQYF	TGTGCCAGCAGTTACGATCAGGGGAGCTCCTACGAGCAGTACTTC
TRBV6-5	-	-	14	TRBJ2-2	CASSKGPKHRGAVF	TGTGCCAGCAGTAAGGGACCCAAACACCGGGGAGCTGTTTTT
TRBV5-8	-	-	14	TRBJ2-7	CASSFSGDGYEQYF	TGTGCCAGCAGCTTCTCGGGGGACGGCTACGAGCAGTACTTC
TRBV29-1	once	-	13	TRBJ1-1	CSTKVVRDAEAFF	TGCAGCACCAAGGTGGTCAGGGATGCTGAAGCTTTCTTT
TRBV7-2	-	-	15	TRBJ1-5	CASRGTAYSNQPQHF	TGTGCCAGCAGAGGGACGGCTTATAGCAATCAGCCCCAGCATTTT
TRBV6-5	-	-	13	TRBJ2-5	CASSLGGQETQYF	TGTGCCAGCAGTCTCGGAGGCCAAGAGACCCAGTACTTC
TRBV25-1	-	TRBD2	18	TRBJ2-1	CASSDAGTSGGAMDEQFF	TGTGCCAGCAGTGATGCCGGAACTAGCGGGGGGGCCATGGATGAGCAGTTCTTC
TRBV6-2/TRBV6-3	once	TRBD1	15	TRBJ1-1	CASSARGTGTVKAFF	TGTGCCAGCAGCGCAAGGGGGACAGGGACCGTGAAAGCTTTCTTT
TRBV27	-	TRBD1	14	TRBJ2-7	CASSLNRGLYEQYF	TGTGCCAGCAGTTTAAACAGGGGGCTCTACGAGCAGTACTTC
TRBV7-7	-	-	18	TRBJ2-7	CASSPRESRRGGSREQYF	TGTGCTAGCAGCCCCCGAGAGTCGAGGAGGGGTGGCTCGAGGGAGCAGTACTTC
TRBV6-5	-	TRBD1	14	TRBJ1-2	CASSGGQGNYGYTF	TGTGCCAGCAGCGGGGGACAGGGGAACTATGGCTACACCTTC
TRBV6-5	once	-	11	TRBJ2-7	CASRGAYEQYF	TGTGCCAGCAGGGGGGCCTACGAGCAGTACTTC
TRBV6-5	-	-	13	TRBJ2-7	CASKADAGYEQYF	TGTGCCAGCAAAGCGGACGCAGGCTACGAGCAGTACTTC
TRBV18	-	-	12	TRBJ2-7	CASSPLGDEQYF	TGTGCCAGCTCACCATTAGGGGACGAGCAGTACTTC
TRBV10-2	-	-	14	TRBJ2-7	CASSGATYPYEQYF	TGCGCCAGCAGTGGGGCGACGTACCCCTACGAGCAGTACTTC
TRBV9	-	TRBD1	18	TRBJ2-6	CASSVARTGASGANVLTF	TGTGCCAGCAGCGTAGCTCGGACAGGAGCTTCTGGGGCCAACGTCCTGACTTTC